This is a list of T cell receptor beta chains from one sample in a study of vaccination effects on CD4 cells after COVID-19. These receptors are not linked to any known antigen. Here immunoSEQ multiplex PCR was the method, and the copy in TCRdb shows in-frame clones only, minus some. The sample lists around 25,000 clones, 75% to 85% seen once, with roughly 5% in the top ten. The sequences come from CD4+ T cells from PBMCs cultured with SARS-CoV-2 spike peptides, collected after COVID-19 vaccination. These receptors were collected from a human donor who received a COVID-19 vaccine. Some clones in this sample may be carry-over from other donors' samples. Both conserved end residues are part of each CDR3. The order of the fields is clone size, CDR3 length, J gene, V gene, D gene, CDR3 protein, CDR3 DNA. D genes are given only for firm matches. The size of a clone is reported for some rows only, either as once, few or many, or as a class for expanded clones.

. 14 TRBJ1-2 TRBV4-2 . CASSQDPPTYGYTF TGTGCCAGCAGCCAAGATCCCCCCACGTATGGCTACACCTTC
. 12 TRBJ2-5 TRBV19 TRBD2 CASRGGQETQYF TGTGCCAGTAGGGGGGGGCAAGAGACCCAGTACTTC
. 13 TRBJ2-1 TRBV28 . CASTEYIYNEQFF TGTGCCAGCACAGAATACATTTACAATGAGCAGTTCTTC
. 13 TRBJ2-5 TRBV5-4 TRBD1 CAGGTGGKETQYF TGTGCCGGTGGTACAGGGGGGAAGGAGACCCAGTACTTC
. 13 TRBJ1-1 TRBV7-2 . CASSLTGNTEAFF TGTGCCAGCAGCTTAACAGGAAACACTGAAGCTTTCTTT
. 13 TRBJ1-2 TRBV10-3 TRBD1 CAISRDSIYGYTF TGTGCCATCAGTAGGGACAGCATATATGGCTACACCTTC
. 11 TRBJ1-2 TRBV20-1 . CSARVGSGYTF TGCAGTGCTAGGGTTGGGAGCGGCTACACCTTC
. 17 TRBJ2-6 TRBV5-1 . CASSLSTQRSGANVLTF TGCGCCAGCAGCTTATCAACCCAGAGATCTGGGGCCAACGTCCTGACTTTC
. 13 TRBJ2-1 TRBV6-5 TRBD2 CASKTSGENEQFF TGTGCCAGCAAGACTAGCGGGGAAAATGAGCAGTTCTTC
. 17 TRBJ2-3 TRBV4-1 TRBD2 CASSPTYSGGYPDTQYF TGCGCCAGCAGCCCCACCTATAGCGGGGGCTATCCAGATACGCAGTATTTT
. 13 TRBJ2-3 TRBV9 . CASSVGGPDTQYF TGTGCCAGCAGCGTGGGGGGTCCAGATACGCAGTATTTT
. 14 TRBJ2-2 TRBV9 . CASSATVNTGELFF TGTGCCAGCAGCGCTACAGTGAACACCGGGGAGCTGTTTTTT
. 16 TRBJ1-3 TRBV9 . CASSVAGGLSGNTIYF TGTGCCAGCAGCGTAGCGGGAGGCCTCTCTGGAAACACCATATATTTT
. 14 TRBJ2-5 TRBV12-1 . CASSSRTDQETQYF TGTGCCAGCAGCTCCCGGACAGACCAAGAGACCCAGTACTTC
. 14 TRBJ1-4 TRBV6-5 . CASRPGATNEKLFF TGTGCCAGCAGACCTGGGGCAACTAATGAAAAACTGTTTTTT
. 14 TRBJ2-5 TRBV27 . CASSRALPVETQYF TGTGCCAGCAGCCGTGCCCTCCCGGTCGAGACCCAGTACTTC
. 13 TRBJ1-2 TRBV6-1 . CASSEGRDYGYTF TGTGCCAGCAGTGAGGGAAGGGACTATGGCTACACCTTC
. 13 TRBJ2-5 TRBV18 . CASSAGYQETQYF TGTGCCAGCTCGGCTGGGTATCAAGAGACCCAGTACTTC
once 18 TRBJ1-4 TRBV4-1 . CASSHSKTSQGLNEKLFF TGCGCCAGCAGCCACTCGAAGACATCTCAGGGGCTTAATGAAAAACTGTTTTTT
. 14 TRBJ2-3 TRBV7-2 TRBD2 CASSFSGGTDTQYF TGTGCCAGCAGCTTTAGCGGGGGGACAGATACGCAGTATTTT
. 13 TRBJ1-6 TRBV12-3/TRBV12-4 TRBD1 CASSYRGLSPLHF TGTGCCAGCAGTTACAGGGGGCTTTCACCCCTCCACTTT
. 15 TRBJ1-4 TRBV9 . CASSWRGDTNEKLFF TGTGCCAGCAGTTGGCGGGGGGATACTAATGAAAAACTGTTTTTT
. 12 TRBJ1-4 TRBV15 . CATSRAEGKLFF TGTGCCACCAGCAGAGCAGAAGGAAAACTGTTTTTT
. 13 TRBJ1-1 TRBV5-4 . CASSSRVGTEAFF TGTGCCAGCAGCTCCAGGGTAGGGACTGAAGCTTTCTTT
few 13 TRBJ1-4 TRBV23-1 . CASSQATNEKLFF TGCGCCAGCAGTCAGGCTACTAATGAAAAACTGTTTTTT
. 15 TRBJ1-4 TRBV21-1 . CASNPWGRSNEKLFF TGTGCCAGCAATCCCTGGGGCCGATCTAATGAAAAACTGTTTTTT
once 14 TRBJ1-3 TRBV9 . CASSADRSGNTIYF TGTGCCAGCAGCGCAGACAGGTCAGGAAACACCATATATTTT
. 16 TRBJ1-1 TRBV18 . CASSGTGAQMNTEAFF TGTGCCAGCTCAGGGACGGGGGCCCAGATGAACACTGAAGCTTTCTTT
. 14 TRBJ1-6 TRBV4-3 . CASSLDSNNSPLHF TGCGCCAGCAGCCTAGACAGCAATAATTCACCCCTCCACTTT
. 13 TRBJ1-5 TRBV7-2 . CASSLDSNQPQHF TGTGCCAGCAGCTTAGATAGCAATCAGCCCCAGCATTTT
. 14 TRBJ1-1 TRBV30 . CAWRPQGPNTEAFF TGTGCCTGGAGACCTCAGGGGCCGAACACTGAAGCTTTCTTT
. 15 TRBJ1-2 TRBV30 TRBD1 CAWGTKTGVNYGYTF TGTGCCTGGGGGACCAAGACAGGGGTGAACTATGGCTACACCTTC
. 15 TRBJ2-6 TRBV6-6 . CASTFTLGGANVLTF TGTGCCAGCACTTTCACACTGGGAGGGGCCAACGTCCTGACTTTC
once 17 TRBJ2-4 TRBV9 . CASSGGTALVAKNIQYF TGTGCCAGCAGCGGAGGGACGGCCTTGGTTGCCAAAAACATTCAGTACTTC
. 13 TRBJ1-2 TRBV12-3/TRBV12-4 . CASSAMGAYGYTF TGTGCCAGCAGTGCAATGGGGGCCTATGGCTACACCTTC
. 13 TRBJ1-1 TRBV12-5 TRBD1 CASGLTGVTEAFF TGTGCTAGTGGTTTGACAGGGGTAACTGAAGCTTTCTTT
once 12 TRBJ1-2 TRBV19 . CASSISTYGYTF TGTGCCAGTAGTATTTCCACTTATGGCTACACCTTC
. 14 TRBJ1-4 TRBV28 . CASNKGGTNEKLFF TGTGCCAGCAATAAAGGGGGAACTAATGAAAAACTGTTTTTT
. 14 TRBJ2-6 TRBV5-1 . CASSLAAGANVLTF TGCGCCAGCAGCTTGGCCGCTGGGGCCAACGTCCTGACTTTC